This TCR beta chain was recovered during a study of T cell changes during pregnancy in multiple sclerosis. This CDR3 spans 14 amino acids. Germline V gene data show CDR1 as MNHEY and CDR2 as SVGAGI. Trimming took 5 bases from V and 1 from J; bases not matched to a gene: 1. The table came from immunoSEQ multiplex PCR; TCRdb's copy has only in-frame clones and leaves some out. The table includes about 120,000 clones, around 93% detected once. The clonotype was recovered from a female donor with multiple sclerosis, enrolled in a pregnancy study. The rearrangement links TRBV6-5 to TRBJ2-5; TRBD1 matches 10 bases. The sequencing here drew on peripheral blood, taken before pregnancy. In DNA, the CDR3 is TGTGCCAGCAGTGGGACAGGGGCCCAAGAGACCCAGTACTTC. This translates into CASSGTGAQETQYF.